The rows below give T cell receptor beta chains drawn from one sample of a study of T cells in Graves' hyperthyroidism and ophthalmopathy. TCRdb reprocessed the multiplex PCR reads via MiXCR and lists one record per CDR3 protein. The data hold 250,000 to 300,000 distinct CDR3 sequences, with roughly an eighth observed a single time. Sequenced: blood. The source is a woman in her thirties or forties with Graves' hyperthyroidism. Each CDR3 is given with its conserved first and last residue. The order of the fields is clone size, D gene, V gene, J gene, CDR3 DNA, CDR3 protein. The D gene is left open where the match is weak. Not every row has a clone size; where given, it reads once, few, many or a size class.

.,TRBD2,TRBV28,TRBJ2-5,TGTGCCAGAAGTTTAACGACTAGCGGTTTAGAGGCCCAGTACTTC,CARSLTTSGLEAQYF
.,.,TRBV19,TRBJ1-4,TGTGCCAGTAGTCGAGGACGGGATCACCTTGAAAAACTGTTTTTT,CASSRGRDHLEKLFF
.,.,TRBV7-9,TRBJ2-1,TGTGCCAGCAGCCCGGGATTCAATTACAATGAGCAGTTCTTC,CASSPGFNYNEQFF
many,.,TRBV10-3,TRBJ1-1,TGTGCCATCAGGGAGGACGGTGAAGCTTTCTTT,CAIREDGEAFF
many,.,TRBV11-2,TRBJ2-7,TGTGCCAGCAGCCAGGGGAAGGGTGGCTACGAGCAGTACTTC,CASSQGKGGYEQYF
.,TRBD2,TRBV20-1,TRBJ2-7,TGCAGTGCTAGGGGGACTAGCGGACCCTACGAGCAGTACTTC,CSARGTSGPYEQYF
many,.,TRBV20-1,TRBJ1-1,TGCAGTGCTAGAGATCAAGCCGGAGGGACTGAAGCTTTCTTT,CSARDQAGGTEAFF
.,.,TRBV6-1,TRBJ1-5,TGTGCCAGCGGGACTCCTAATCAGCCCCAGCATTTT,CASGTPNQPQHF
.,TRBD2,TRBV9,TRBJ2-2,TGTGCCAGCAGCCCTCAGACTAGCGGCACCGGGGAGCTGTTTTTT,CASSPQTSGTGELFF
.,TRBD2,TRBV20-1,TRBJ2-1,TGCAGTGCTAGAGGGACTAGCGTCCTATACAATGAGCAGTTCTTC,CSARGTSVLYNEQFF
many,.,TRBV6-1,TRBJ2-3,TGTGCCAGCAGTGTGATTGGTAGCACAGATACGCAGTATTTT,CASSVIGSTDTQYF
many,.,TRBV5-6,TRBJ1-1,TGTGCCAGCAGCTTGGCCCAGGGGAGGACGGTCGCTGAAGCTTTCTTT,CASSLAQGRTVAEAFF
many,.,TRBV10-3,TRBJ2-1,TGTGCCATCAGTGGGGTAGCCGGCTACAATGAGCAGTTCTTC,CAISGVAGYNEQFF
many,.,TRBV10-3,TRBJ1-6,TGTGCCATCACCGGAGGCGGGCGCTGGGATTCACCCCTCCACTTT,CAITGGGRWDSPLHF
many,.,TRBV20-1,TRBJ2-7,TGCAGTGCTTCGGACGGAGGACCCTACGAGCAGTACTTC,CSASDGGPYEQYF
.,.,TRBV19,TRBJ2-2,TGTGCCAGTAGTACCACCGGGACCTACACCGGGGAGCTGTTTTTT,CASSTTGTYTGELFF
.,TRBD2,TRBV5-1,TRBJ2-2,TGCGCCAGCCGAATAGCGGGAGTAAGCGCCGGGGAGCTGTTTTTT,CASRIAGVSAGELFF
.,TRBD2,TRBV5-1,TRBJ2-1,TGCGCCAGCAGCTTGGGGACTAGCATCCATGAGCAGTTCTTC,CASSLGTSIHEQFF
many,TRBD2,TRBV27,TRBJ2-7,TGTGCCAGCAGTCGGACTAGCAACTCCTACGAGCAGTACTTC,CASSRTSNSYEQYF
.,.,TRBV19,TRBJ2-6,TGTGCCAGTAGTATAAACTCTGGGGCCAACGTCCTGACTTTC,CASSINSGANVLTF
many,.,TRBV10-1,TRBJ2-3,TGCGCCAGCAGTGAGTCGACTGCTAACACAGATACGCAGTATTTT,CASSESTANTDTQYF
.,TRBD2,TRBV6-2/TRBV6-3,TRBJ2-2,TGTGCCAGCAGGGTCACTAGCGTACCTTGGGACACCGGGGAGCTGTTTTTT,CASRVTSVPWDTGELFF
many,TRBD2,TRBV3-1,TRBJ2-1,TGTGCCAGCAGCCAGGCTGGACTAGCGGATTACAATGAGCAGTTCTTC,CASSQAGLADYNEQFF
few,TRBD2,TRBV7-9,TRBJ2-1,TGTGCCAGCAGCTTAGGGACTAGCGGGTCACAGTTCTTC,CASSLGTSGSQFF
many,.,TRBV20-1,TRBJ1-1,TGCAGTGCTAGAGCCTCCTTCATGAACACTGAAGCTTTCTTT,CSARASFMNTEAFF
many,TRBD1,TRBV6-1,TRBJ1-5,TGTGCCAGCCTGGACAGGGGGCATTCTCAGCCCCAGCATTTT,CASLDRGHSQPQHF
.,.,TRBV14,TRBJ2-5,TGTGCCAGCAGCCAGAGGGCACGGTTACAAGAGACCCAGTACTTC,CASSQRARLQETQYF
.,TRBD2,TRBV11-2,TRBJ2-3,TGTGCCAGCAGCTTTCCTGGACTAGCGGGAAGCACAGATACGCAGTATTTT,CASSFPGLAGSTDTQYF
.,.,TRBV10-3,TRBJ1-4,TGTGCCTCATCGGGGGTGGATGAAAAACTGTTTTTT,CASSGVDEKLFF
many,TRBD2,TRBV2,TRBJ2-3,TGTGCCAGCAGTGGGACTAGCGGGAGAAGCACAGATACGCAGTATTTT,CASSGTSGRSTDTQYF
many,.,TRBV30,TRBJ1-5,TGTGCCTGGAGTGCAGGGGGCAATCAGCCCCAGCATTTT,CAWSAGGNQPQHF
many,TRBD2,TRBV28,TRBJ2-1,TGTGCCAGCAGTTCCACTGGACTAGCGGGAGAGGGAAATGAGCAGTTCTTC,CASSSTGLAGEGNEQFF
many,.,TRBV29-1,TRBJ2-1,TGCAGCGTAGCTCGGGACAATGAGCAGTTCTTC,CSVARDNEQFF
many,TRBD2,TRBV12-3/TRBV12-4,TRBJ2-5,TGTGCCAGCAGTGTAGCGGGGCTGTTCGGAGAGACCCAGTACTTC,CASSVAGLFGETQYF
.,TRBD1,TRBV6-2/TRBV6-3,TRBJ2-7,TGTGCCAGCAGTGGGACAGCGGTATCCTACGAGCAGTACTTC,CASSGTAVSYEQYF
many,TRBD1,TRBV20-1,TRBJ1-1,TGCAGTGCTTCCGGGACAGGGTACGGGGACACTGAAGCTTTCTTT,CSASGTGYGDTEAFF
.,.,TRBV10-3,TRBJ1-2,TGTGCCAGCAGCCAAATACAGGGTTTCGGCTACACCTTC,CASSQIQGFGYTF